The next 18 T cell receptor beta chains were all read from a single sample in a study of shared clonotypes between healthy human individuals. Data came from immunoSEQ multiplex PCR; TCRdb stores just in-frame clones and leaves some out. The sample consists of about 520,000 clones, roughly 95% of them appearing once. The source material was naive CD4+ T cells sorted from blood. Subset: CD45RA+ positively selected. The receptors come from a young woman in good health.

The CDR3 sequence: CASSSSQGGEETQYF. The CDR3 DNA reads TGTGCCAGCAGTTCCAGTCAGGGGGGGGAAGAGACCCAGTACTTC. The gene calls are TRBV28 and TRBJ2-5; D is possibly TRBD1 or TRBD2 (7 bases each). V was shortened by 4 bases and J by 3 bases, with 15 bases between the two germline ends. The germline CDR1 and CDR2 sequences are MDHEN and SYDVKM. There are 15 residues in the CDR3.

This clone appeared a single time. The chain recombines TRBV6-5 with TRBJ2-1; D tentatively fits TRBD1 or TRBD2 (6 bases each). Germline V CDR1 and CDR2: MNHEY, SVGAGI. There are 14 residues in the CDR3. V gave up 3 bases and J gave up 9 bases, with 15 bases separating them. Written as DNA, the CDR3 is TGTGCCAGCAGTTATACCGGGGGCCGGGGTGAGCAGTTCTTC. Encoded protein: CASSYTGGRGEQFF.

The chain combines TRBV5-4 with TRBJ2-7; 16 nucleotides match TRBD2. This CDR3 has 17 amino acids. Germline lookup yields CDR1 SGHNT and CDR2 YYREEE (reference sequence). The ends lost 4 bases at V and 1 base at J; junction bases unmatched: 5. DNA of the CDR3: TGTGCCAGCAGCAAGGGACTAGCGGGAGGGGCGTCCTACGAGCAGTACTTC. It encodes CASSKGLAGGASYEQYF.

The rearrangement uses TRBV7-6 and TRBJ2-6; D uncertain. The CDR3 consists of 18 residues. V was pared by 2 bases and J by 0 bases, with 14 bases between. CDR1 and CDR2 from the germline V gene are SGHVS and FNYEAQ. The CDR3 DNA sequence: TGTGCCAGCAGCTTATTGCACAGCGTATTCTCTGGGGCCAACGTCCTGACTTTC. Its translation: CASSLLHSVFSGANVLTF.

This chain connects TRBV4-1 to TRBJ1-4; TRBD1 is a possible D gene (5 bases). V was cut by 2 bases and J by 8 bases, with 21 bases left in between. Germline loops: CDR1 MGHRA, CDR2 YSYEKL. This CDR3 has 17 residues. In DNA, the CDR3 is TGCGCCAGCAGCCAAAAATTCCGGGACCCCCCTGGCGAAAAACTGTTTTTT. Its translation: CASSQKFRDPPGEKLFF.

The chain joins TRBV19 to TRBJ2-6, with TRBD1 as a possible D gene (5 bases). V lost 5 bases to trimming and J lost 0 bases, with 17 bases between them. The CDR3 contains 18 residues. CDR1 and CDR2 from the germline V gene are LNHDA and SQIVND (reference sequence). CDR3 bases: TGTGCCAGTAGTGATTTGGGGCAGGCACACTCTGGGGCCAACGTCCTGACTTTC. Residues: CASSDLGQAHSGANVLTF.

This chain's CDR3 is CASSFGGGSYEQYF. CDR3 coding DNA: TGTGCCAGCAGCTTTGGGGGAGGTTCCTACGAGCAGTACTTC. The V gene is TRBV13, the J gene TRBJ2-7; possible D gene TRBD2, 6 bases. The CDR3 is made up of 14 amino acids. Germline assignment: CDR1 PRHDT and CDR2 FYEKMQ (reference sequence). V shed 3 bases and J shed 1 base, with 10 bases lying between them.

This chain links TRBV5-4 with TRBJ2-7; D might be TRBD2 (5 bases). The CDR3 is 15 amino acids. CDR1 and CDR2 from the germline V gene are SGHNT and YYREEE (reference sequence). The ends were cut back, 0 bases at V and 0 bases at J, with 10 bases in the middle. The CDR3 coding sequence is TGTGCCAGCAGCTTGGGTCGGGGAATCTCCTACGAGCAGTACTTC. Encoded protein: CASSLGRGISYEQYF.

The J gene is TRBJ1-1, the V gene TRBV5-1; no definite D call. Germline V CDR1 and CDR2: SGHRS, YFSETQ. The CDR3 is 13 amino acids. Trimming took 3 bases from V and 6 from J, leaving 12 bases between them. CDR3 sequence (DNA): TGCGCCAGCAGCTCCCAGCCCTCAGCTGAAGCTTTCTTT. Its translation: CASSSQPSAEAFF.

The rearrangement joins TRBV19 to TRBJ2-1; D tentatively fits TRBD1 or TRBD2 (5 bases each). Germline V gene data show CDR1 as LNHDA and CDR2 as SQIVND (reference sequence). The V and J ends lost 8 bases and 9 bases respectively, with 14 bases between them. CDR3 length equals 12 residues. The CDR3 coding sequence is TGTGCCAGTGGTCGTTCGAGGGGTGAGCAGTTCTTC. It is translated as CASGRSRGEQFF. Full variable domain (remainder filled in from reference TRBV19 and TRBJ2-1): DGGITQSPKYLFRKEGQNVTLSCEQNLNHDAMYWYRQDPGQGLRLIYYSQIVNDFQKGDIAEGYSVSREKKESFPLTVTSAQKNPTAFYLCASGRSRGEQFFGPGTRLTVL.

The CDR3 DNA reads as TGTGCCAGCAGTTCTACTCCTCCGGGACTAGCGGCCTCCTACAATGAGCAGTTCTTC. It yields the protein CASSSTPPGLAASYNEQFF. V is TRBV28 and J is TRBJ2-1, with TRBD2 matching over 11 bases. The CDR3 has 19 residues. Losses at the gene ends were 4 bases for V and 0 bases for J; bases not matched to a gene: 11. Germline loops: CDR1 MDHEN, CDR2 SYDVKM.

V is TRBV6-1 and J is TRBJ1-1; D perhaps matches TRBD1 (6 bases). Germline V CDR1 and CDR2: MNHNS, SASEGT. CDR3 length: 16 amino acids. Trimming took off 4 bases at V and 5 bases at J, with 20 bases between the two ends. CDR3 coding DNA: TGTGCCAGCAGTGGCAACCGCGGCAGGGGTTTAACTGAAGCTTTCTTT. Translation: CASSGNRGRGLTEAFF.

This chain joins TRBV4-1 and TRBJ1-1; 7 nucleotides agree with TRBD1. The V and J ends lost 5 bases and 1 base, in that order; junction bases with no gene match: 7. Germline CDR1 and CDR2: MGHRA and YSYEKL. The CDR3 is 15 residues long. The CDR3 spells CASSTETGKNTEAFF. The CDR3 DNA is TGCGCCAGCAGCACCGAGACAGGGAAGAACACTGAAGCTTTCTTT.

The chain couples TRBV5-1 to TRBJ2-5; D is undetermined. The CDR3 covers 15 residues. V lost 4 bases and J lost 3, with 16 bases in between. The germline V gene has CDR1 SGHRS and CDR2 YFSETQ. The CDR3 DNA reads TGCGCCAGCAGCCCACCTGGGCGTTATAAAGAGACCCAGTACTTC. Translating gives CASSPPGRYKETQYF. Together with reference TRBV5-1 and TRBJ2-5, the CDR3 gives the full variable domain: KAGVTQTPRYLIKTRGQQVTLSCSPISGHRSVSWYQQTPGQGLQFLFEYFSETQRNKGNFPGRFSGRQFSNSRSEMNVSTLELGDSALYLCASSPPGRYKETQYFGPGTRLLVL.

The chain is built from TRBV2 and TRBJ2-1; D possibly matches TRBD1 or TRBD2 (5 bases each). This CDR3 region has 14 residues. Germline lookup yields CDR1 SNHLY and CDR2 FYNNEI. V shed 6 bases and J shed 4 bases, with 13 bases lying between them. DNA for the CDR3: TGTGCCAGCAGGGGGACGGGTAGTTACAATGAGCAGTTCTTC. Translating it yields CASRGTGSYNEQFF.

The V gene is TRBV19, the J gene TRBJ2-3; 11 bases align to TRBD2. The CDR3 sequence is 16 residues long. Germline CDR1 is LNHDA and CDR2 is SQIVND (reference sequence). Trimming removed 8 bases from V and 5 bases from J; junction bases left unmatched: 12. The CDR3 sequence: CASFPVLAGAGDTQYF. In DNA, the CDR3 is TGTGCCAGTTTCCCTGTACTAGCGGGAGCGGGAGATACGCAGTATTTT.

On this clone itself: This sample also contains other DNA sequences that code for the same CDR3. The chain joins TRBV28 to TRBJ2-2; D gene uncertain. The germline gives CDR1 MDHEN, CDR2 SYDVKM. The CDR3 is 12 amino acids. The V end was cut by 7 bases, the J end by 1 base, with 4 bases between. The CDR3 loop reads CASTQNTGELFF. The DNA for the CDR3 is TGTGCCAGCACTCAGAACACCGGGGAGCTGTTTTTT.

This chain uses TRBV11-2 with TRBJ2-5, with 10 nucleotides matching TRBD2. V lost 5 bases and J lost 11; bases outside the gene matches: 20. This CDR3 comprises 17 residues. Per the germline V gene, CDR1 is SGHAT and CDR2 is FQNNGV. The CDR3 coding sequence is TGTGCCAGCAGCACAGGGGCTAGCGGGGGTCAAGGGGAAGAGCAGTACTTC. Translating it yields CASSTGASGGQGEEQYF. The full variable domain, its missing parts supplied by reference TRBV11-2 and TRBJ2-5, is EAGVAQSPRYKIIEKRQSVAFWCNPISGHATLYWYQQILGQGPKLLIQFQNNGVVDDSQLPKDRFSAERLKGVDSTLKIQPAKLEDSAVYLCASSTGASGGQGEEQYFGPGTRLLVL.